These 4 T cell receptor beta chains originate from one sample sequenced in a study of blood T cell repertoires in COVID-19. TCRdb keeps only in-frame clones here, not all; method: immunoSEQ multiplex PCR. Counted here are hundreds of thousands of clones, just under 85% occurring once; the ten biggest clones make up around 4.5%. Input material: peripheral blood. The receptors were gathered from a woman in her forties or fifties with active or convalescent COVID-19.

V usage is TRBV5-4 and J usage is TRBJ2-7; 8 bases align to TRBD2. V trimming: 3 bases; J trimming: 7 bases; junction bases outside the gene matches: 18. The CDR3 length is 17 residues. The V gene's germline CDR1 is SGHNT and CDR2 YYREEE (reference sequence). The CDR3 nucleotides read TGTGCCAGCAGCTGGGGACCTAAGACGGGAGGGGCGAGGGAGCAGTACTTC. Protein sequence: CASSWGPKTGGAREQYF.

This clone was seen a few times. The CDR3 DNA reads TGTGCCAGCAGGTCGCCCAGGGGGCGCGGGTTCTACGAGCAGTACTTC. It is translated as CASRSPRGRGFYEQYF. The J gene is TRBJ2-7, the V gene TRBV27; the match to TRBD1 covers 8 bases. Germline V CDR1 and CDR2: MNHEY, SMNVEV (reference sequence). The junction had 13 bases not matched to a gene; V was cut back by 6 bases and J by 3 bases. This CDR3 spans 16 amino acids.

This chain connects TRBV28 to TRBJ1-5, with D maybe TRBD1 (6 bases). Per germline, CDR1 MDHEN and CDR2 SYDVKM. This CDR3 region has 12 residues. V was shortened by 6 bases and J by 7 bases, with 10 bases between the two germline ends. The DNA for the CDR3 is TGTGCCAGCAGGACAGGATCCCAGCCCCAGCATTTT. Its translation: CASRTGSQPQHF.

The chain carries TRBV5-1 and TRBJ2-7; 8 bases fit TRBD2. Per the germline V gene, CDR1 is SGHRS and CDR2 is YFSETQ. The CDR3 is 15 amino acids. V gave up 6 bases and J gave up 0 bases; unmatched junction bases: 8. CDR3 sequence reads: CASNPSGRGSYEQYF. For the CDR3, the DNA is TGCGCCAGCAATCCGAGCGGGAGAGGCTCCTACGAGCAGTACTTC.